A selection of T cell receptor beta chains follows, all from one sample in a study of T cell changes during pregnancy in multiple sclerosis. Some clones are missing from TCRdb's copy, which holds only in-frame ones; the method was immunoSEQ multiplex PCR. This sample has tens of thousands of clones, with 85% to 95% found just once. The sequencing here drew on CD4+ T cells from peripheral blood mononuclear cells, taken in the third trimester of pregnancy. Receptor source: a female donor with multiple sclerosis, enrolled in a pregnancy study. Each CDR3 is given without its conserved first and last residue.

J	V	CDR3
TRBJ1-5	TRBV7-6	ASSPGQGADQPQH
TRBJ1-1	TRBV2	ASSEEGAFTEAF
TRBJ2-5	TRBV4-1	ASSQDGTGLAETQY
TRBJ1-5	TRBV19	ASNNLGGEGQPQH
TRBJ1-2	TRBV9	ASSVIRQGDGYT
TRBJ2-2	TRBV7-9	ASSANSVPGELF
TRBJ2-2	TRBV5-1	ASSLDLDRGRSGGERALF
TRBJ2-2	TRBV29-1	SVRIGGSNGELF
TRBJ1-1	TRBV6-1	ASRVNQGEAF
TRBJ1-1	TRBV7-8	ASSLGGVRDTEAF
TRBJ1-2	TRBV30	AWSPRGARHDGYT
TRBJ1-1	TRBV5-1	ASFKTGPRNTEAF
TRBJ2-3	TRBV4-1	ASSPRATSGGGTQY
TRBJ2-7	TRBV5-1	ASSLEGTGNEQY
TRBJ2-3	TRBV15	ATSRGRGPGTDTQY
TRBJ2-1	TRBV15	ATSRDWRGSYNEQF
TRBJ1-6	TRBV6-1	ASTEGIPDSPLH
TRBJ1-1	TRBV30	AWSEQGNVFGAF
TRBJ2-7	TRBV11-2	ASSSTLGYEQY
TRBJ1-2	TRBV6-5	ASSYEGIGGYT
TRBJ2-2	TRBV7-6	ASSSGRGGLNTGELF
TRBJ2-5	TRBV13	ASSSRTSGETQY
TRBJ1-5	TRBV15	ATSRQTGTGGRPQH
TRBJ1-1	TRBV19	ATRALTGPSMNTEAF
TRBJ1-2	TRBV2	ASSEDRGSGYT
TRBJ1-3	TRBV27	ASSTGYSGNTIY
TRBJ2-3	TRBV7-2	ASSLEGAGGVERNTQY
TRBJ1-2	TRBV19	ASSMVGAANYGYT
TRBJ1-3	TRBV7-9	ASSLNQDLRGNTIY
TRBJ2-7	TRBV10-3	AISAGYEQY
TRBJ2-2	TRBV5-1	ASSSIGRGGYTGELF
TRBJ1-1	TRBV15	ATSWPNPRTVRDTEAF
TRBJ1-2	TRBV6-1	ASRRQDYGYT
TRBJ2-1	TRBV5-1	ASTRTGTNNEQF
TRBJ1-1	TRBV5-1	ASSFTGGTEAF
TRBJ2-1	TRBV19	ASSIRTGSPYNEQF
TRBJ2-5	TRBV5-1	ASSLAPSGPGTQY
TRBJ1-6	TRBV5-6	ASRGGSDRSPLH
TRBJ2-3	TRBV5-1	ASSYMGGGTDTQY
TRBJ1-2	TRBV7-2	ASSSLGGRKNYGYT
TRBJ1-6	TRBV19	AGGDRVGSPLH
TRBJ2-7	TRBV19	ASSTFGGGLQSSYEQY
TRBJ2-6	TRBV5-4	ASSWPGQGANGANVLT
TRBJ2-2	TRBV30	AWNYRGWRTGELF
TRBJ1-2	TRBV4-2	ASSPRDRANYGYT
TRBJ2-3	TRBV5-1	ASSRGGRTDTQY
TRBJ1-5	TRBV6-1	ASRGLDYQPQH
TRBJ1-3	TRBV5-6	ASSPPGNRANTIY
TRBJ2-5	TRBV30	AWSGRGGQETQY
TRBJ1-6	TRBV2	ASSDRSFRNSPLH
TRBJ2-5	TRBV6-5	ASRRHIQETQY
TRBJ1-1	TRBV10-3	AISESTRGLRRHTEAF
TRBJ1-1	TRBV25-1	ASSESWTRQAF
TRBJ2-7	TRBV7-9	ASSFLSWPTGVEQY
TRBJ2-3	TRBV6-1	ASSARLAASTDTQY